This entry lists 8 T cell receptor beta chains sequenced from one sample in a study of OX40 agonist ivuxolimab in advanced cancers. The protocol was immunoSEQ multiplex PCR, while the TCRdb copy is restricted to in-frame clones and leaves out a portion. The table lists roughly 55,000 clones, 60% to 80% of them singletons. Sequenced material: CD4+ or CD8+ T cells sorted from blood, taken in a trial of the OX40 agonist ivuxolimab. These receptors were obtained from an adult with an advanced solid tumor such as melanoma, head and neck, liver or kidney cancer.

In nucleotides, the CDR3 is TGTGCCAGCACCCCATCCGGGGGGTCCCCTGAAGCTTTCTTT. It specifies CASTPSGGSPEAFF. The rearrangement uses TRBV6-5 and TRBJ1-1, with D possibly matching TRBD1 (5 bases). Germline loops: CDR1 MNHEY, CDR2 SVGAGI. V was cut by 7 bases and J by 6 bases, with 18 bases left in between. The CDR3 runs to 14 residues.

The gene calls are TRBV5-1 and TRBJ2-3; D gene uncertain. The CDR3 sequence is 14 residues long. From germline, CDR1 is SGHRS and CDR2 YFSETQ. V was cut by 7 bases and J by 0 bases, with 12 bases left in between. The CDR3 sequence is CASRIGPSTDTQYF. For the CDR3, the DNA is TGCGCCAGCCGAATAGGGCCGAGCACAGATACGCAGTATTTT.

The genes are TRBV25-1 and TRBJ1-3; D unresolved. The CDR3 spans 15 residues. With 3 bases removed from V and 0 bases from J, the gap between germline ends came to 9 bases. Germline CDR1 and CDR2: MGHDK and SYGVNS. Here the CDR3 reads CASSETGVSGNTIYF. The CDR3 region has the DNA TGTGCCAGCAGTGAGACCGGGGTCTCTGGAAACACCATATATTTT.

This sequence joins TRBV5-4 and TRBJ2-7, with 8 bases lining up with TRBD1. Germline V gives CDR1 SGHNT, CDR2 YYREEE (reference sequence). The CDR3 is 14 amino acids. Losses at the gene ends were 5 bases for V and 6 bases for J; bases not matched to a gene: 10. The CDR3 nucleotides are TGTGCCAGCAGTTTAACGACAGGGGCTTTCGAGCAGTACTTC. Its translation: CASSLTTGAFEQYF.

This sequence joins TRBV28 and TRBJ1-2; D is undetermined. This CDR3 contains 12 residues. The germline CDR1 and CDR2 sequences are MDHEN and SYDVKM. The ends were cut back, 7 bases at V and 7 bases at J, with 13 bases in the middle. CDR3 nucleotide sequence: TGTGCCAGCACTAATCGGGTGGGTGGCTACACCTTC. Translation gives CASTNRVGGYTF.

This clone was found once. The germline gene is not matched at one end of the junction; a read error may be the cause. The CDR3 loop reads CATSRDMTESSHNEQFF. The CDR3 DNA sequence: TGTGCCACCAGCAGAGATATGACAGAGAGCTCCCACAATGAGCAGTTCTTC. This sequence joins TRBV15 and TRBJ2-1; possible D gene TRBD1, 5 bases. The CDR3 sequence is 17 residues long. The germline gives CDR1 LNHNV, CDR2 YYDKDF (reference sequence).

The chain has TRBV7-3 and TRBJ1-2, with 8 bases aligning to TRBD1. The CDR3 runs 14 residues. Trimming took 1 base from V and 5 from J; bases not matched to a gene: 3. Germline V gene lookup returns CDR1 SGHTA and CDR2 FQGTGA. The CDR3: CASSLNTGGYGYTF. The CDR3, as DNA: TGTGCCAGCAGCTTAAATACAGGGGGATATGGCTACACCTTC.

This clone has more than one count but fewer than ten. V gene TRBV6-1 combines with J gene TRBJ1-5, with D possibly matching TRBD1 (6 bases). Trimming pared 4 bases from V and 0 bases from J, leaving 10 bases between. The CDR3 extends over 15 amino acids. Germline assignment: CDR1 MNHNS and CDR2 SASEGT. CDR3 sequence reads: CASSGQDHSNQPQHF. For the CDR3, the DNA is TGTGCCAGCAGTGGACAGGACCATAGCAATCAGCCCCAGCATTTT.